The clone carrying this T cell receptor (beta chain) was seen more than once but under ten times. Its target is not known. These data come from a study of early T cells in non-severe SARS-CoV-2 infection. Study background: Whole-blood bulk RNA, unsorted, was sequenced, and chains were unpaired. Broader study findings: Reliance on VDJdb matching favored anti-spike CD8 responses; private and CD4 specificities were missed.

Unique molecular identifiers (one per individual cDNA molecule) were attached. Via MiXCR, TCRdb re-called the 5' RACE reads, giving one row per CDR3 protein. The table includes about 100,000 distinct CDR3 sequences, about 12% detected once. Sequenced: whole blood. This TCR came from an adult who was a healthcare worker with PCR-confirmed SARS-CoV-2 infection or an uninfected control (not recorded which).

For the CDR3, the DNA is TGTGCCAGCAGCTTGGCTCTTTGGGGGCACATGAACACTGAAGCTTTCTTT. It specifies CASSLALWGHMNTEAFF. This chain uses TRBV5-8 with TRBJ1-1, with D possibly being TRBD1 (6 bases). Germline V CDR1 and CDR2: SGHTS, YDEGEE. V dropped 0 bases and J dropped 0 bases, with 15 bases sitting between them. The CDR3 is 17 residues long.